The clone carrying this T cell receptor beta chain was counted only a few times. Its antigen is undetermined. The sample is drawn from a study of OX40 agonist ivuxolimab in advanced cancers. Study overall: Ivuxolimab, an agonist antibody against OX40 (CD134), was given to patients. The eligibility criteria allowed prior anti-PD-1, anti-PD-L1 or anti-CTLA-4 therapy, and around 40% had some. General study results and limits: Dose levels from 0.1 to 3.0 mg/kg saw CD4+ and CD8+ blood T cells expand clonally by week 6.

The repertoire was sequenced with immunoSEQ multiplex PCR; TCRdb's copy has only in-frame clones and lacks some. Of 80,000 to 100,000 clones listed, 80% to 90% are singletons. CDR1 SGHAT and CDR2 FQNNGV come from the germline V gene. The junction had 10 bases not matched to a gene; V was cut back by 5 bases and J by 10 bases. This CDR3 has 16 amino acids. The genes are TRBV11-2 and TRBJ1-6, with 11 bases lining up with TRBD1. This specimen consisted of CD4+ or CD8+ T cells sorted from blood, obtained in a trial of the OX40 agonist ivuxolimab. The TCR comes from an adult with an advanced solid tumor such as melanoma, head and neck, liver or kidney cancer. CDR3 residues: CASSGSGTGGKSPLHF. The CDR3 DNA is TGTGCCAGCAGCGGGTCCGGGACAGGGGGTAAATCACCCCTCCACTTT.